These 29 T cell receptor beta chains were all obtained from the same sample, sequenced in a study of CD8+CD57+ T cells in acquired aplastic anemia. Sequenced patients had shown CD8+CD57+ cell expansion by flow cytometry. The template for TCR beta VDJ and CDR3 sequence profiling was genomic DNA. TCRdb analysed the reads with MiXCR anew, one entry per CDR3 protein. The sample lists more than 150,000 distinct CDR3 sequences; about 45% were seen once. Sequenced: sorted CD4+, CD8+, or CD8+CD57+ T cells (not recorded which) from PBMCs. The receptors originated from a human donor with aplastic anemia.

The gene calls are TRBV10-3 and TRBJ2-7; 10 bases are a match to TRBD2. This CDR3 has 14 residues. Germline V gene data show CDR1 as ENHRY and CDR2 as SYGVKD. The CDR3 region has the DNA TGTGCCAGCAGTGAAGGGCAGCGGGAGGGCGAGCAGTACGTC. Translated, it gives CASSEGQREGEQYV.

This chain joins TRBV6-1 and TRBJ1-3; D not resolved. The CDR3 is made up of 14 amino acids. The germline gives CDR1 MNHNS, CDR2 SASEGT. V was clipped by 7 bases and J by 0 bases, with 10 bases between them. The CDR3 is CASTPFGSGNTIYF. The DNA for the CDR3 is TGTGCCAGCACCCCTTTTGGCTCTGGAAACACCATATATTTT.

The V gene is TRBV19, the J gene TRBJ1-5; D is possibly TRBD1 (5 bases). CDR3 length: 14 amino acids. CDR1 is LNHDA and CDR2 is SQIVND in the germline V gene (reference sequence). V shed 5 bases and J shed 2 bases, with 10 bases lying between them. In DNA form, the CDR3 reads TGTGCCAGTAGTGCCCGGGACGGCAATCAGCCCCAGCATTTT. Amino acid sequence: CASSARDGNQPQHF. Full variable domain (outside the CDR3, taken from reference TRBV19 and TRBJ1-5): DGGITQSPKYLFRKEGQNVTLSCEQNLNHDAMYWYRQDPGQGLRLIYYSQIVNDFQKGDIAEGYSVSREKKESFPLTVTSAQKNPTAFYLCASSARDGNQPQHFGDGTRLSIL.

This clonotype was counted at least ten times. This rearrangement joins TRBV2 to TRBJ1-4; 11 positions match TRBD1. After removal of 2 bases from V and 6 bases from J, the junction contained 8 bases not matched to a gene. Germline CDR1 is SNHLY and CDR2 is FYNNEI. CDR3 size: 17 residues. For the CDR3, the DNA is TGTGCCAGCAGTGAATCGTGGACAGGGGGCCCGGATGAAAAACTGTTTTTT. Protein sequence: CASSESWTGGPDEKLFF.

This clonotype was recorded a few times. The rearrangement joins TRBV10-3 to TRBJ1-6; 7 bases align to TRBD1. Trimming at V came to 5 bases and at J to 9 bases, leaving 7 bases not matched to a gene. Germline CDR1 ENHRY, CDR2 SYGVKD. CDR3 length: 14 amino acids. CDR3 DNA sequence: TGTGCCATCAGTACAGGGGAAAGCAGTTCACCCCTCCACTTT. It specifies CAISTGESSSPLHF.

V and J are TRBV15 and TRBJ1-3; TRBD1 agrees at 8 bases. The germline CDR1 and CDR2 sequences are LNHNV and YYDKDF (reference sequence). CDR3 size: 14 residues. V gave up 3 bases and J gave up 7 bases; unmatched junction bases: 5. This chain's CDR3 is CATSRGQAANTIYF. CDR3 DNA sequence: TGTGCCACCAGCAGGGGACAGGCTGCGAACACCATATATTTT.

In its sample, this clonotype was seen many times. This chain uses TRBV7-8 with TRBJ2-7; TRBD1 matches at 8 bases. With 1 base clipped from V and 1 base from J, the junction kept 0 bases outside the gene matches. The CDR3 spans 14 residues. The germline CDR1 and CDR2 sequences are SGHVS and FQNEAQ. This CDR3 is CASSLGDRSYEQYV. Here the CDR3 DNA reads TGTGCCAGCAGCTTAGGGGACAGGTCCTACGAGCAGTACGTC.

In this sample, this clonotype turned up many times. This chain links TRBV7-2 with TRBJ2-7; TRBD2 matches at 11 bases. Per germline, CDR1 SGHTA and CDR2 FQGNSA. Unmatched junction bases numbered 12, after V lost 5 bases and J lost 0 bases. There are 18 residues in the CDR3. CDR3 residues: CASSTTTSGGYSSYEQYF. CDR3 nucleotide sequence: TGTGCCAGCAGCACGACTACTAGCGGGGGTTATAGCTCCTACGAGCAGTACTTC.

This clonotype was found many times. The rearrangement joins TRBV7-2 to TRBJ2-7; 11 bases agree with TRBD2. The CDR3 has 17 amino acids. The V segment lost 5 bases and the J segment 0 bases; nucleotides outside the gene matches: 9. Germline V gene sequence: CDR1 SGHTA, CDR2 FQGNSA. Here the CDR3 DNA reads TGTGCCAGCAGCGTAGGACTAGCGGGCCTTAGCTCCTACGAGCAGTACTTC. Its translation is CASSVGLAGLSSYEQYF.

The chain combines TRBV19 with TRBJ2-1; tentative D call: TRBD2 (6 bases). This CDR3 has 15 residues. Germline CDR1 reads LNHDA; CDR2 reads SQIVND (reference sequence). Trimming stripped 1 base from V and 6 bases from J, with 13 bases between. As DNA, the CDR3 is TGTGCCAGTAGTATAGCATCTAGCGATCTCAATGAGCAGTTCTTC. Its protein product is CASSIASSDLNEQFF.

The chain carries TRBV5-4 and TRBJ1-1, with 7 bases that match TRBD1. Germline V gene data show CDR1 as SGHNT and CDR2 as YYREEE (reference sequence). The CDR3 loop spans 17 amino acids. V was pared by 1 base and J by 3 bases, with 12 bases of the junction left unmatched. The CDR3: CASSLPILQGTYTEAFF. CDR3 nucleotides: TGTGCCAGCAGCTTGCCCATATTACAGGGGACTTACACTGAAGCTTTCTTT.

Here the CDR3 DNA reads TGCAGTGCTAATCAGCGGGGGGCCCAGGGGGAGCAGTACTTC. Translation: CSANQRGAQGEQYF. The chain uses TRBV20-1 and TRBJ2-7, with 9 positions matching TRBD2. V dropped 4 bases and J dropped 7; count of bases not matched to a gene: 11. CDR1 and CDR2 (germline): DFQATT, SNEGSKA (reference sequence). The CDR3 has 14 residues.

The table lists this clonotype with a few counts. A read error is possible here, since a much larger clone lies one base away. The CDR3 DNA sequence: TGCAGTGCTCCCTCGTGGGGCCTCACAGATGCGCAGTATTTT. Protein sequence: CSAPSWGLTDAQYF. This rearrangement joins TRBV20-1 to TRBJ2-3, with a weak D call TRBD1 (5 bases). Germline assignment: CDR1 DFQATT and CDR2 SNEGSKA (reference sequence). The CDR3 extends over 14 amino acids.

The chain couples TRBV4-2 to TRBJ1-2; D perhaps matches TRBD1 (5 bases). V was pared by 1 base and J by 2 bases, with 11 bases between. Germline assignment: CDR1 LGHNA and CDR2 YNFKEQ. The CDR3 is 15 amino acids. The CDR3, as DNA: TGTGCCAGCAGCCAAGGTAGGGGCCAGAACTATGGCTACACCTTC. This gives the protein CASSQGRGQNYGYTF.

This clonotype turned up a few times. The chain links TRBV27 to TRBJ1-5, with D possibly being TRBD1 (5 bases). This CDR3 contains 16 residues. The germline V gene encodes CDR1 MNHEY and CDR2 SMNVEV (reference sequence). Between the trimmed V and J ends, which lost 2 bases and 1 base, there was a span of 12 bases. The CDR3 region is CASSLTRRVSNQPQHF. CDR3 bases: TGTGCCAGCAGTTTAACCCGCAGGGTGAGCAATCAGCCCCAGCATTTT.

The table lists this clonotype with many counts. V is TRBV12-3 or TRBV12-4 and J is TRBJ2-3; 8 positions agree with TRBD2. The V segment lost 6 bases and the J segment 5 bases; nucleotides outside the gene matches: 10. The CDR3 is 15 residues long. CDR3: CASRRLAQVGDTQYF. DNA of the CDR3: TGTGCCAGCAGGCGACTAGCGCAAGTTGGAGATACGCAGTATTTT.

Concerning this clonotype: A much bigger clone sits one base away, suggesting this may be a read error. V usage is TRBV5-4 and J usage is TRBJ1-2; no reliable D call. This CDR3 spans 11 amino acids. The germline V and J ends were trimmed by 0 bases and 6 bases, with 3 bases remaining between them. Germline lookup yields CDR1 SGHNT and CDR2 YYREEE (reference sequence). CDR3 sequence (DNA): TGTGCCAGCAGCTTGGACCATGGCTACACCTTC. This sequence encodes CASSLDHGYTF.

This clonotype was seen ten or more times. This rearrangement joins TRBV10-3 to TRBJ1-1; TRBD1 might be the D (6 bases). V lost 3 bases, J lost 6 bases, and 14 bases lay in between. Germline-derived CDR1 and CDR2 are ENHRY and SYGVKD. There are 14 residues in the CDR3. The CDR3 DNA is TGTGCCATCAGTGACACAGGGCCGAGCGCTGAAGCTTTCTTT. Translation: CAISDTGPSAEAFF.

This clonotype came up many times. This rearrangement joins TRBV7-9 to TRBJ1-2; tentative D call: TRBD1 (5 bases). Germline V CDR1 and CDR2: SEHNR, FQNEAQ (reference sequence). There are 13 residues in the CDR3. V was shortened by 5 bases and J by 2 bases, with 9 bases between the two germline ends. The CDR3 DNA is TGTGCCAGCAGCCAGGACACCAACTATGGCTACACCTTC. It codes for CASSQDTNYGYTF. Supplemented by reference TRBV7-9 and TRBJ1-2, the full variable domain reads DTGVSQNPRHKITKRGQNVTFRCDPISEHNRLYWYRQTLGQGPEFLTYFQNEAQLEKSRLLSDRFSAERPKGSFSTLEIQRTEQGDSAMYLCASSQDTNYGYTFGSGTRLTVV.

The sample holds a few counts of this clonotype. The rearrangement uses TRBV24-1 and TRBJ1-5; D is undetermined. Germline values: CDR1 KGHDR, CDR2 SFDVKD. The CDR3 consists of 12 residues. The V and J ends lost 10 bases and 0 bases respectively, with 6 bases between them. CDR3 sequence (DNA): TGTGCCACACAAGGTAGCAATCAGCCCCAGCATTTT. Translating it yields CATQGSNQPQHF.

The table lists this clonotype with many counts. A read error may explain this, as a much larger clone is one base away. The rearrangement joins TRBV2 to TRBJ2-3; D unresolved. The tail of the sequence fits TRBJ1-5 better, so the J call may be wrong. The CDR3 has 14 amino acids. Germline loops: CDR1 SNHLY, CDR2 FYNNEI. The CDR3 reads CASSEGWESDTQHF. DNA of the CDR3: TGTGCCAGCAGTGAAGGTTGGGAATCAGATACGCAGCATTTT.

This clonotype was counted between two and nine times. A read error may explain this, as a much larger clone is one base away. The chain carries TRBV5-5 and TRBJ1-5; D is undetermined. Germline lookup yields CDR1 SGHKS and CDR2 YYEKEE (reference sequence). The CDR3 runs to 12 residues. The CDR3 nucleotides are TGTGCCGGCAGCCCTGGTGTTCAGCCCCAGCATTTT. It codes for CAGSPGVQPQHF.

V is TRBV25-1 and J is TRBJ1-6; D gene unclear. Trimming took 1 base from V and 6 from J, leaving 7 bases between them. Germline V gene data show CDR1 as MGHDK and CDR2 as SYGVNS. The CDR3 runs 14 residues. The CDR3 coding sequence is TGTGCCAGCAGTGAATTGGGGATTAATTCACCCCTCCACTTT. This encodes CASSELGINSPLHF.

This clonotype was detected many times. The junction differs from germline at one of its ends, possibly a read error. The chain links TRBV20-1 to TRBJ2-3; tentative D call: TRBD2 (6 bases). The CDR3 contains 13 residues. The germline gives CDR1 DFQATT, CDR2 SNEGSKA (reference sequence). The CDR3 sequence is CSTSNPRGGTQYF. The DNA for the CDR3 is TGCAGTACTAGCAACCCGCGGGGCGGTACGCAGTATTTT.

The chain couples TRBV10-3 to TRBJ1-2; TRBD1 agrees at 9 bases. The CDR3 covers 12 residues. Trimming at V came to 6 bases and at J to 6 bases, leaving 2 bases not matched to a gene. Germline V gene lookup returns CDR1 ENHRY and CDR2 SYGVKD. This CDR3 is CAIRTGGHGYTF. CDR3 nucleotide sequence: TGTGCCATCAGGACAGGGGGACATGGCTACACCTTC.

The chain joins TRBV30 to TRBJ2-2; D is uncertain. Germline V gene data show CDR1 as GTSNPN and CDR2 as SVGIG (reference sequence). Trimming took 6 bases from V and 0 from J, leaving 2 bases between them. The CDR3 loop spans 11 amino acids. CDR3 DNA: TGTGCCTGTGCGAACACCGGGGAGCTGTTTTTT. Translating gives CACANTGELFF. Based on the CDR3 plus reference TRBV30 and TRBJ2-2, the full variable domain is SQTIHQWPATLVQPVGSPLSLECTVEGTSNPNLYWYRQAAGRGLQLLFYSVGIGQISSEVPQNLSASRPQDRQFILSSKKLLLSDSGFYLCACANTGELFFGEGSRLTVL.

This clonotype was seen repeatedly, ten times or more. The gene calls are TRBV19 and TRBJ1-2, with D tentatively TRBD1 (5 bases). Per germline, CDR1 LNHDA and CDR2 SQIVND (reference sequence). Trimming pared 5 bases from V and 5 bases from J, leaving 24 bases between. The CDR3 runs to 17 residues. CDR3 sequence reads: CASSYYHQGATIYGYTF. The CDR3 bases are TGTGCCAGTAGTTATTATCATCAGGGAGCGACGATTTATGGCTACACCTTC.

V is TRBV11-2 and J is TRBJ2-3; 7 positions agree with TRBD2. This CDR3 is 15 amino acids long. J was trimmed by 2 bases and V by 2 bases; bases with no gene match: 4. In germline, CDR1 is SGHAT, CDR2 FQNNGV. In DNA, the CDR3 is TGTGCCAGCAGCTTATCACGGGGGGTCACAGATACGCAGTATTTT. Its translation is CASSLSRGVTDTQYF.

This clonotype has more than one count but fewer than ten. One end of the junction varies from germline; a read error may be responsible. V usage is TRBV5-1 and J usage is TRBJ1-2; possibly TRBD1 for D (5 bases). This CDR3 region has 17 residues. CDR1 is SGHRS and CDR2 is YFSETQ in the germline V gene. CDR3 sequence reads: CAGSEGGRGSKSYGYTF. CDR3 nucleotide sequence: TGCGCCGGCAGCGAAGGTGGTCGGGGGAGCAAGAGCTATGGCTACACCTTC.